This TCR beta chain was sequenced in a study of early T cells in non-severe SARS-CoV-2 infection. In the study overall: Bulk RNA isolated from unsorted whole blood underwent sequencing; chains were not paired. Study-wide results and limits: There was a bias toward anti-spike CD8 responses in VDJdb matching, which missed private and CD4 specificities.

This clonotype has ten or more counts. The antigen is unknown. Unique molecular identifiers were affixed to single, distinct cDNA molecules. TCRdb redid the calling of the 5' RACE reads with MiXCR, one entry per CDR3 protein. The sample has approximately 38,000 distinct CDR3 sequences; 3.5% to 5% are singletons. Germline-derived CDR1 and CDR2 are MGHDK and SYGVNS. V lost 4 bases to trimming and J lost 9 bases; unmatched junction nucleotides: 9. CDR3 size: 14 residues. The chain is built from TRBV25-1 and TRBJ2-1; 7 bases are a match to TRBD1. The TCR originated in an adult who was a healthcare worker with PCR-confirmed SARS-CoV-2 infection or an uninfected control (not recorded which). The specimen was whole blood. CDR3 DNA: TGTGCCAGCAGTGCCAACAGGGGTGGGCGTGAGCAGTTCTTC. Its translation: CASSANRGGREQFF.